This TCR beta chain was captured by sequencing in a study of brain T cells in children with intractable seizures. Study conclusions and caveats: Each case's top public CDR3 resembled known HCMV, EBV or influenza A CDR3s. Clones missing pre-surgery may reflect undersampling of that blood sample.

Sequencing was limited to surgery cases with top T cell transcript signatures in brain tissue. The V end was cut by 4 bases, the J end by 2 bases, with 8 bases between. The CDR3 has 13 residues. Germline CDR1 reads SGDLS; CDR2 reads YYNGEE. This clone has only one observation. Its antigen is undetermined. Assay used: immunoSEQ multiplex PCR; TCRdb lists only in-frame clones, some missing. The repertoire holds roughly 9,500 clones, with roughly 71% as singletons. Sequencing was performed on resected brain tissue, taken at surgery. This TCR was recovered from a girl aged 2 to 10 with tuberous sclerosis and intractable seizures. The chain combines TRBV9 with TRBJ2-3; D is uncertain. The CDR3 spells CASSSSNTDTQYF. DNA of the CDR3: TGTGCCAGCAGCTCTAGTAACACAGATACGCAGTATTTT.